The entry below describes one TCR beta chain. Its antigen is still unknown. The CDR3 spans 14 residues. The germline V gene has CDR1 SGHTA and CDR2 FQGNSA. The V end was cut by 0 bases, the J end by 3 bases, with 6 bases between. This sample is drawn from a study of T cells in localized non-small cell lung cancer. Method: immunoSEQ multiplex PCR; TCRdb's copy keeps in-frame clones and lacks some. This sample has 6,500 to 8,000 clones; roughly 44% occur once, and the top ten carry about 3.8%. General study findings and limits: Uninvolved adjacent lung had higher T cell clonality than tumor and all other tissues. In adjacent lung, a median around 57 of the top 100 tumor clones were found. Higher blood T cell density tracked longer overall survival.

This sequence was found in a man aged 35 to 70 with stage I lung adenocarcinoma. Specimen: lymph node tissue, collected before any cancer treatment. The chain recombines TRBV7-2 with TRBJ1-3, with a tentative D call TRBD1 (5 bases). CDR3 DNA: TGTGCCAGCAGCTTAGCAGGGGTTGGAAACACCATATATTTT. It translates to CASSLAGVGNTIYF. The complete variable domain, with remaining parts taken from reference TRBV7-2 and TRBJ1-3, reads GAGVSQSPSNKVTEKGKDVELRCDPISGHTALYWYRQSLGQGLEFLIYFQGNSAPDKSGLPSDRFSAERTGGSVSTLTIQRTQQEDSAVYLCASSLAGVGNTIYFGEGSWLTVV.